A single sample gave rise to the 25 T cell receptor beta chains below, sequenced in a study of blood T cell repertoires in COVID-19. Assay used: immunoSEQ multiplex PCR; TCRdb lists only in-frame clones, some missing. Here the sample spans more than 400,000 clones, about 90% being singletons. Sequencing input: PBMCs or T cells enriched from blood (not recorded which). The receptor source for this set is a man aged 18-30 years who had recovered from COVID-19.

This rearrangement joins TRBV9 to TRBJ1-1; 7 positions agree with TRBD1. This CDR3 spans 15 amino acids. The ends lost 0 bases at V and 5 bases at J; junction bases unmatched: 7. In germline, CDR1 is SGDLS, CDR2 YYNGEE. CDR3: CASSVVSRGKTEAFF. The CDR3 DNA is TGTGCCAGCAGCGTAGTATCCAGGGGGAAGACTGAAGCTTTCTTT.

V is TRBV7-9 and J is TRBJ2-5; TRBD1 is a possible D gene (6 bases). Trimming shortened V by 5 bases and J by 2 bases, and 9 bases separated the two germline ends. The CDR3 covers 13 residues. CDR1 and CDR2 (germline): SEHNR, FQNEAQ (reference sequence). The CDR3 region has the DNA TGTGCCAGCAGCAAGCAGGGGCAAGAGACCCAGTACTTC. Protein: CASSKQGQETQYF.

The chain links TRBV5-1 to TRBJ1-3, with a possible D match to TRBD1 (6 bases). V lost 4 bases and J lost 2, with 16 bases in between. The germline gives CDR1 SGHRS, CDR2 YFSETQ. This CDR3 comprises 16 residues. CDR3: CASSATGLDAGNTIYF. The CDR3 DNA reads TGCGCCAGCAGCGCGACAGGTCTGGATGCTGGAAACACCATATATTTT.

This clone was seen just once. J is TRBJ2-7 and V is TRBV19; TRBD1 matches 8 bases. V was clipped by 6 bases and J by 6 bases; unmatched bases: 7. The CDR3 totals 13 residues. Per the germline V gene, CDR1 is LNHDA and CDR2 is SQIVND (reference sequence). In DNA, the CDR3 is TGTGCCAGTAGAGGACAGGGTTCTTTCGAGCAGTACTTC. This codes for CASRGQGSFEQYF.

The CDR3 loop is CASSPFRDNGLEQYF. In DNA form, the CDR3 reads TGTGCCAGCAGCCCTTTCAGGGACAATGGTCTCGAGCAGTACTTC. This chain links TRBV5-5 with TRBJ2-7, with D possibly TRBD1 on 6 matching bases. The length of the CDR3 is 15 residues. Germline-derived CDR1 and CDR2 are SGHKS and YYEKEE (reference sequence). V was cut by 4 bases and J by 6 bases, with 20 bases left in between.

The rearrangement uses TRBV7-8 and TRBJ1-4; D gene unclear. CDR3 size: 15 residues. The V gene's germline CDR1 is SGHVS and CDR2 FQNEAQ. V shed 0 bases and J shed 5 bases, with 10 bases lying between them. CDR3 DNA: TGTGCCAGCAGCTTAGCTGTCAGAAAAAATGAAAAACTGTTTTTT. It translates to CASSLAVRKNEKLFF.

This chain connects TRBV27 to TRBJ1-5; 9 nucleotides agree with TRBD1. After removal of 2 bases from V and 6 bases from J, the junction contained 5 bases not matched to a gene. This CDR3 is built from 15 residues. The V gene's germline CDR1 is MNHEY and CDR2 SMNVEV (reference sequence). CDR3 amino acids: CASSLVYRGPQPQHF. CDR3 bases: TGTGCCAGCAGTTTAGTCTACAGGGGGCCTCAGCCCCAGCATTTT.

The chain joins TRBV9 to TRBJ2-1; 8 bases are shared with TRBD2. The V gene's germline CDR1 is SGDLS and CDR2 YYNGEE. The CDR3 contains 15 residues. J lost 7 bases, V lost 5 bases, and 11 bases had no gene match. The CDR3 region has the DNA TGTGCCAGCAGTAGAGTAGCGGGGTCGCCGAATGAGCAGTTCTTC. Amino acid sequence: CASSRVAGSPNEQFF.

This CDR3 reads CASSTQRGLWTDTQYF. Here the CDR3 DNA reads TGTGCCAGCAGCACACAGAGGGGACTATGGACAGATACGCAGTATTTT. V gene TRBV5-8 combines with J gene TRBJ2-3, with TRBD2 identical over 7 bases. The CDR3 consists of 16 residues. J was trimmed by 3 bases and V by 4 bases; bases with no gene match: 11. In germline, CDR1 is SGHTS, CDR2 YDEGEE.

This clone was seen a single time. This chain uses TRBV14 with TRBJ2-6, with a tentative D call TRBD1 (5 bases). The CDR3 contains 18 residues. V was clipped by 4 bases and J by 0 bases, with 16 bases between them. CDR1 SGHDN and CDR2 FVKESK come from the germline V gene. The CDR3 DNA is TGTGCCAGCAGCCCCCTAGGGGTCACGCCCTCTGGGGCCAACGTCCTGACTTTC. It specifies CASSPLGVTPSGANVLTF.

V gene TRBV3-1 (or the pseudogene TRBV3-2) combines with J gene TRBJ1-6; TRBD1 agrees at 8 bases. CDR1 LGHDT and CDR2 YNNKEL come from the germline V gene (reference sequence). Trimming at V came to 4 bases and at J to 3 bases, leaving 2 bases not matched to a gene. The CDR3 has 15 residues. The CDR3 DNA reads TGTGCCAGCAGCCTGGGACAGGACTATAATTCACCCCTCCACTTT. It yields the protein CASSLGQDYNSPLHF.

V gene TRBV7-2 combines with J gene TRBJ2-7, with 7 bases that match TRBD1. CDR3 length equals 14 residues. CDR1 is SGHTA and CDR2 is FQGNSA in the germline V gene. V was clipped by 5 bases and J by 2 bases; unmatched bases: 6. CDR3 nucleotide sequence: TGTGCCAGCAGCCTCACTAGGGGGCCCTACGAGCAGTACTTC. Its translation: CASSLTRGPYEQYF.

The CDR3 here is CASSYGTAGGTDTQYF. The CDR3 DNA sequence: TGTGCCAGCAGTTATGGGACTGCAGGAGGCACAGATACGCAGTATTTT. V and J are TRBV3-1 (or the pseudogene TRBV3-2) and TRBJ2-3; maybe TRBD2 (6 bases). Germline V CDR1 and CDR2: LGHDT, YNNKEL (reference sequence). There are 16 residues in the CDR3. V lost 6 bases and J 1 base, leaving 17 bases between the germline ends.

The genes are TRBV4-1 and TRBJ2-7; perhaps TRBD2 as D (6 bases). The CDR3 covers 15 residues. Trimming shortened V by 4 bases and J by 0 bases, and 13 bases separated the two germline ends. Germline loops: CDR1 MGHRA, CDR2 YSYEKL. CDR3 amino acids: CASSRSSDSSYEQYF. The DNA for the CDR3 is TGCGCCAGCAGCCGATCTAGCGATAGCTCCTACGAGCAGTACTTC.

The V gene is TRBV28, the J gene TRBJ2-5; a possible D gene is TRBD1 (6 bases). Trimming left V 5 bases short and J 3 bases short, with 10 bases between. The CDR3 sequence is 13 residues long. Germline V lookup: CDR1 MDHEN, CDR2 SYDVKM. The CDR3 bases are TGTGCCAGCAGTATACCAGGGGAAGAGACCCAGTACTTC. It encodes CASSIPGEETQYF.

This clone occurred a few times. The genes are TRBV5-5 and TRBJ1-5; TRBD1 aligns across 7 bases. Germline V lookup: CDR1 SGHKS, CDR2 YYEKEE (reference sequence). V lost 1 base, J lost 7 bases, and 14 bases stayed unmatched. The CDR3 length is 17 residues. The DNA for the CDR3 is TGTGCCAGCAGCTTGACTTTGCAGGGGGGAAACCAACAGCCCCAGCATTTT. As protein: CASSLTLQGGNQQPQHF.

The chain uses TRBV10-2 and TRBJ2-1, with 8 bases identical to TRBD2. From germline, CDR1 is WSHSY and CDR2 SAAADI. The V and J ends lost 6 bases and 2 bases, in that order; junction bases with no gene match: 0. The CDR3 runs 13 residues. In DNA, the CDR3 is TGCGCCAGCAGGACTAGCGCCTACAATGAGCAGTTCTTC. Amino acids: CASRTSAYNEQFF.

Of note for this clone: The junction departs from the called germline gene at one end, perhaps through a read error. The CDR3 coding sequence is TGTGCCAGCAGTTTTGCGGTCTTC. This codes for CASSFAVF. The chain couples TRBV28 to TRBJ2-7; D call uncertain. This CDR3 is built from 8 residues. The germline gives CDR1 MDHEN, CDR2 SYDVKM.

This clone was detected only a few times. This chain joins TRBV12-3 or TRBV12-4 and TRBJ2-7, with 9 bases identical to TRBD1. This CDR3 has 13 residues. The J segment lost 6 bases and the V segment lost 5 bases, leaving 5 bases of the junction unmatched. CDR3 DNA: TGTGCCAGCAGTCGGGACAGGGTGGTCGAGCAGTACTTC. Translated: CASSRDRVVEQYF.

This chain connects TRBV3-1 (or the pseudogene TRBV3-2) to TRBJ2-7; D unclear. The germline V and J ends were trimmed by 5 bases and 2 bases, with 4 bases remaining between them. CDR1 and CDR2 (germline): LGHDT, YNNKEL (reference sequence). The CDR3 totals 11 residues. The CDR3 sequence is CASSSAYEQYF. The CDR3, as DNA: TGTGCCAGCAGCTCAGCCTACGAGCAGTACTTC.

V is TRBV30 and J is TRBJ1-3; D uncertain. The V end lost 7 bases, the J end lost 0 bases, and 16 bases lay between the germline ends. There are 15 residues in the CDR3. The V gene's germline CDR1 is GTSNPN and CDR2 SVGIG (reference sequence). Here the CDR3 reads CASGAGSLSGNTIYF. The CDR3 DNA reads TGTGCCTCCGGTGCGGGCAGCCTCTCTGGAAACACCATATATTTT.

The rearrangement joins TRBV2 to TRBJ1-3; 8 bases map to TRBD1. Losses at the gene ends were 6 bases for V and 6 bases for J; bases not matched to a gene: 7. The CDR3 contains 14 residues. Looked up from germline, CDR1 is SNHLY and CDR2 is FYNNEI. The DNA of the CDR3 is TGTGCCAGCAGGGGGGACAGGTGGGAAAACACCATATATTTT. This sequence encodes CASRGDRWENTIYF.

The genes are TRBV6-6 and TRBJ1-1, with a possible D match to TRBD1 (5 bases). V gave up 0 bases and J gave up 11 bases, with 13 bases separating them. Germline-derived CDR1 and CDR2 are MNHNY and SVGAGI (reference sequence). CDR3 length equals 13 residues. The CDR3 coding sequence is TGTGCCAGCAGTTACTCGATCGGGGGGGAGGCTTTCTTT. This gives the protein CASSYSIGGEAFF.

This clone was seen once. This chain uses TRBV3-1 (or the pseudogene TRBV3-2) with TRBJ1-5; unclear D gene. Trimming took off 4 bases at V and 7 bases at J, with 8 bases between the two ends. CDR1 LGHDT and CDR2 YNNKEL come from the germline V gene (reference sequence). This CDR3 region has 12 residues. The CDR3 sequence: CASSLGKQPQHF. DNA of the CDR3: TGTGCCAGCAGCCTCGGGAAACAGCCCCAGCATTTT.

V usage is TRBV24-1 and J usage is TRBJ2-6; 10 bases fit TRBD1. V shed 4 bases, J shed 4 bases, and the junction held 9 bases outside the gene matches. Germline CDR1 and CDR2: KGHDR and SFDVKD. The length of the CDR3 is 18 residues. CDR3 nucleotide sequence: TGTGCCACCAGTGAGGCTCCGGGACAGGGGCCCGGGGCCAACGTCCTGACTTTC. This encodes CATSEAPGQGPGANVLTF.